This TCR beta chain appears in the sequencing data of a study of PD-1 blockade in classical Hodgkin lymphoma. Turning to the study itself: Administration of nivolumab to patients was at 3 mg/kg intravenously every 2 weeks.

Germline V CDR1 and CDR2: SGHNT, YENEEA. This CDR3 contains 12 residues. Trimming took 5 bases from V and 6 from J, leaving 11 bases between them. With no exception, relapse followed autologous stem cell transplantation in all patients, and brentuximab vedotin exposure varied. Assay: immunoSEQ multiplex PCR; the TCRdb copy retains only in-frame clones and omits some. The sample carries approximately 100,000 clones, approximately 92% recorded once. Whole-study results and caveats: The authors excluded patients who started nivolumab under 1 year after ASCT. By C4D1 there was a significant rise in CD4+ TCR diversity but not in CD8+ TCR diversity.

A note on this clone: Its specificity is unknown.

The source is a human donor with classical Hodgkin lymphoma. This chain joins TRBV11-3 and TRBJ2-7; TRBD1 might be the D (6 bases). Sequencing used peripheral blood mononuclear cells (PBMCs), obtained at baseline. The CDR3 DNA is TGTGCCAGCAGCGTGACAGGTGTCGAGCAGTACTTC. It encodes CASSVTGVEQYF.